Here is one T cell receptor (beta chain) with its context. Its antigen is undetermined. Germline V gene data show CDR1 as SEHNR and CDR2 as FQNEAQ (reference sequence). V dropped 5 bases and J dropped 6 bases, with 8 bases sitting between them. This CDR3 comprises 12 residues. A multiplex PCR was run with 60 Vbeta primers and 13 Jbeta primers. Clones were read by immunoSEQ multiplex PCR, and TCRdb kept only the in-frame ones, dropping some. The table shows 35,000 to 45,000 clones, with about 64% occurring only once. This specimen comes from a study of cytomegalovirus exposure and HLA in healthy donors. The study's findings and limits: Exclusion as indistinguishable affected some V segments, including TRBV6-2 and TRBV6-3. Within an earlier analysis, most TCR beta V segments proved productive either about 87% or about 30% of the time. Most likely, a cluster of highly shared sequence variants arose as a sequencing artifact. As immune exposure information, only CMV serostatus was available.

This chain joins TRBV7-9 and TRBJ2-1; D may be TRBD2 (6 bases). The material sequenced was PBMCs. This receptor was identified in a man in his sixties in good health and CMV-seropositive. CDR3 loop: CASSTRGNEQFF. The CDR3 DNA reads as TGTGCCAGCAGCACGCGGGGCAATGAGCAGTTCTTC.